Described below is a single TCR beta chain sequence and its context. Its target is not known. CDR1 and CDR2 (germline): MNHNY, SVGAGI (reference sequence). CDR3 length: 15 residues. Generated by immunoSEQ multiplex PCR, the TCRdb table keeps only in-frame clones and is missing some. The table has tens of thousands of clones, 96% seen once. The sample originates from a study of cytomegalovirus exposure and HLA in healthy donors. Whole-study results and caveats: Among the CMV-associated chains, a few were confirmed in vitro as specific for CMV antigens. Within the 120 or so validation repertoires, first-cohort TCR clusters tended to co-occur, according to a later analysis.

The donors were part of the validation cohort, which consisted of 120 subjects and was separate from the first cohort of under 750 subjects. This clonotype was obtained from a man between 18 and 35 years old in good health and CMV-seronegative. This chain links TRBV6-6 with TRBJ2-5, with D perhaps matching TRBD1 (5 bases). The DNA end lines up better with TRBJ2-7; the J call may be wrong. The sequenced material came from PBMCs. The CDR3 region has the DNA TGTGCCAGCAGTTACTCAGGGGATAAAGTGCGCGAGCAGTACTTC. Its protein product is CASSYSGDKVREQYF.